This T cell receptor (beta chain) was identified during a study of OX40 agonist ivuxolimab in advanced cancers. Turning to the study itself: Those enrolled were approximately 83% male, with a mean age of around 58 years and ages from roughly 20 to 85.

If patients had autoimmune disease history or systemic immunosuppression, they were excluded. Samples of blood were obtained at baseline, on cycle 4 day 1, and on cycle 7 day 1. J lost 7 bases, V lost 7 bases, and 8 bases had no gene match. The germline CDR1 and CDR2 sequences are MDHEN and SYDVKM. The CDR3 length is 15 residues. Here immunoSEQ multiplex PCR was the method, and the copy in TCRdb shows in-frame clones only, minus some. The table records about 6,000 clones, under 90% of them present only once. The rearrangement links TRBV28 to TRBJ1-3; TRBD1 agrees at 12 bases. The input for sequencing was CD4+ or CD8+ T cells sorted from blood, taken in a trial of the OX40 agonist ivuxolimab. The source of this sequence is an adult with an advanced solid tumor such as melanoma, head and neck, liver or kidney cancer. CDR3: CASNLGQGAMNTIYF. CDR3 coding DNA: TGTGCCAGCAACTTGGGACAGGGGGCAATGAACACCATATATTTT. The full variable domain, completed using reference TRBV28 and TRBJ1-3, is DVKVTQSSRYLVKRTGEKVFLECVQDMDHENMFWYRQDPGLGLRLIYFSYDVKMKEKGDIPEGYSVSREKKERFSLILESASTNQTSMYLCASNLGQGAMNTIYFGEGSWLTVV.